The present TCR beta chain was sequenced within a study of T cell responses to AZD1222 COVID-19 vaccine. Study findings and constraints: Vaccine-associated CD4 TCRs ranged over spike, dominating at 160-218 and 743-854.

Notes on this clone: The antigen is undetermined.

Sequencing was performed with immunoSEQ multiplex PCR; in TCRdb, only in-frame clones are kept and a portion is missing. The sample holds about 150,000 clones; 75% to 95% are singletons and the top ten take 6.5% to 8%. The sequencing used peripheral blood, collected 28 days after the second dose of the MenACWY control vaccine. The receptor was isolated from an adult who received the MenACWY meningococcal vaccine as a control.

The CDR3 protein is CASRPLAGGSYEQYF. DNA of the CDR3: TGTGCAAGTCGCCCACTAGCGGGAGGCTCCTACGAGCAGTACTTC. The V and J genes are TRBV12-2 and TRBJ2-7; the D call in the table, TRBD2, was not verified against the DNA. TRBV12-2 is given as a pseudogene. CDR3 length: 15 residues.